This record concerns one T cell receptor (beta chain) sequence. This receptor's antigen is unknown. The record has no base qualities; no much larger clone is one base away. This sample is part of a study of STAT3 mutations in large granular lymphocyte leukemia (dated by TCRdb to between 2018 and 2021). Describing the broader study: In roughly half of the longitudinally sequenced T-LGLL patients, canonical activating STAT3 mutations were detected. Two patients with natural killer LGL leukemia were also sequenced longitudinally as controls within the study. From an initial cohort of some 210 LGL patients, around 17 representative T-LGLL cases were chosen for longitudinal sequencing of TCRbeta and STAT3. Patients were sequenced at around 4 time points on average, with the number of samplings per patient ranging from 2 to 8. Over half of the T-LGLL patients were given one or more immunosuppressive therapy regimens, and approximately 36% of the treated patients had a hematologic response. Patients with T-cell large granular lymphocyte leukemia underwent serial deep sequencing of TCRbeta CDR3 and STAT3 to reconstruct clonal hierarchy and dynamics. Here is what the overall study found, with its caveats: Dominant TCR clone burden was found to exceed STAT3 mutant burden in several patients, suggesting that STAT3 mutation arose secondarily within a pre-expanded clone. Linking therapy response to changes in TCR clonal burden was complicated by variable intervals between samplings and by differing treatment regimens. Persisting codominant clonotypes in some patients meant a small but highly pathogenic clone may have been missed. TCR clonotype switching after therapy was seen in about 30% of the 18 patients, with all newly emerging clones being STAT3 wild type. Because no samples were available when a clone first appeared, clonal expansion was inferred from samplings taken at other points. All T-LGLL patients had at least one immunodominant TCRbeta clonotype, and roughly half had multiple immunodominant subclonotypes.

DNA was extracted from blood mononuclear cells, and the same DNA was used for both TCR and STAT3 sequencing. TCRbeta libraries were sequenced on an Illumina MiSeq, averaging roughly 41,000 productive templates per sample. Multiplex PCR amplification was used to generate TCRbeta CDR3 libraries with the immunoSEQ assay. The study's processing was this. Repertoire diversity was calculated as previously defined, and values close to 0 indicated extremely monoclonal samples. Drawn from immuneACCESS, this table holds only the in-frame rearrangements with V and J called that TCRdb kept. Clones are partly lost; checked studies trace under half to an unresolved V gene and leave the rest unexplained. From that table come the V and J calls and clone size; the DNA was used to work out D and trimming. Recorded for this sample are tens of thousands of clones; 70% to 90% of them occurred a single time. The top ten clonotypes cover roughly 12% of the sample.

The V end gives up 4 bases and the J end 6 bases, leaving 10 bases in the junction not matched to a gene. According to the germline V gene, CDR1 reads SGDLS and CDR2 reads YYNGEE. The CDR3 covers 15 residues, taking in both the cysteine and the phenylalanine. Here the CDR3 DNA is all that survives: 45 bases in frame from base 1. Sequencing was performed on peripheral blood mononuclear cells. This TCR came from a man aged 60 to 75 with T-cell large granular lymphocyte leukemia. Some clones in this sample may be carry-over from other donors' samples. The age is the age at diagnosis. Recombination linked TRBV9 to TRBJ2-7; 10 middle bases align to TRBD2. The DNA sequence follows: TGTGCCAGCAGCCCCCAAAGGCTAGCGGGAGCCGAGCAGTACTTC. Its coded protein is CASSPQRLAGAEQYF.